Reported below is one TCR beta chain. Per the original methods: Amplification of reference gene primers provided the estimated nucleated cell counts. TCRdb keeps only in-frame clones here, not all; method: immunoSEQ multiplex PCR. V and J calls and clone size are as listed in that table; D and trimming were resolved from the DNA. The repertoire holds roughly 73,000 clones, with nearly 90% as singletons. This sample was included in a study of blood T cell repertoires in COVID-19. This CDR3 region has 16 residues. In germline, CDR1 is WSHSY, CDR2 SAAADI. V shed 2 bases and J 2 bases; nucleotides not matched to a gene: 3.

The chain links TRBV10-2 to TRBJ2-5, with 12 bases identical to TRBD2. The source of this sequence is a man aged 70-80 years with active or convalescent COVID-19. Sequenced sample: peripheral blood. DNA for the CDR3: TGCGCCAGCAGTGAGCCAGGACTAGCGGGGCAAGAGACCCAGTACTTC. Amino acids: CASSEPGLAGQETQYF.